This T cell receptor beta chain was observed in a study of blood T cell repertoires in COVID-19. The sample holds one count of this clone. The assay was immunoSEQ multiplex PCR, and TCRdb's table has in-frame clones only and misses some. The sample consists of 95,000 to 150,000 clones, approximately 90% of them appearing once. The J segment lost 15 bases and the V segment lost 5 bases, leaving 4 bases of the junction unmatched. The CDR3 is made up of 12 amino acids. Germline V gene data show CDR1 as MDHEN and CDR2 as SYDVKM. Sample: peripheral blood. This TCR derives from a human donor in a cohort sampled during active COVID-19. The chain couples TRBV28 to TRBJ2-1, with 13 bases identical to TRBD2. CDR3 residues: CASSTSGRVGFF. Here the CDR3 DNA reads TGTGCCAGCAGTACTAGCGGGAGGGTGGGGTTCTTC.